The 15 T cell receptor beta chains reported below all come from one sample, sequenced in a study of cytomegalovirus exposure and HLA in healthy donors (dated by TCRdb to about 2017). Libraries were made using the immunoSEQ multiplex PCR assay. For the multiplex PCR, a mixture combining 60 forward primers for TCR Vbeta segments and 13 reverse primers for TCR Jbeta segments was used. Drawn from immuneACCESS, this table holds only the in-frame rearrangements with V and J called that TCRdb kept. Clones are partly lost; checked studies trace under half to an unresolved V gene and leave the rest unexplained. The sample table records 100,000 to 150,000 clones; around 78% of these occur just once. Approximately 1.8% of the sample rests with the top ten. Sequencing was done on a sample of PBMCs. These receptors all stem from a woman in her forties or fifties in good health and CMV-seronegative.

This chain links TRBV23-1 with TRBJ2-2, with 9 bases matching TRBD2. TRBV23-1 is an ORF; its function is uncertain. There are 19 residues in the CDR3. The trim removed 6 bases at V and 7 bases at J, leaving 21 bases unmatched. The CDR3: CASRRSTGSGRVRFGELFF. Written as DNA, the CDR3 is TGCGCCAGCAGGCGCTCGACTGGTAGCGGGAGAGTCAGGTTCGGGGAGCTGTTTTTT.

The rearrangement joins TRBV6-5 to TRBJ2-2; 12 bases match TRBD2. J gave up 5 bases and V 2 bases, and 3 bases lay outside the gene matches. The germline gives CDR1 MNHEY, CDR2 SVGAGI. There are 16 residues in the CDR3. The CDR3 sequence is CASSYLAGGPTGELFF. CDR3 coding DNA: TGTGCCAGCAGTTACCTAGCGGGAGGGCCGACCGGGGAGCTGTTTTTT.

The chain links TRBV5-1 to TRBJ1-2, with TRBD1 identical over 11 bases. This CDR3 comprises 14 residues. Trimming at V came to 0 bases and at J to 8 bases, leaving 3 bases not matched to a gene. CDR1 is SGHRS, CDR2 YFSETQ, per germline. The CDR3 sequence is CASSLAGTGGGYTF. In DNA, the CDR3 is TGCGCCAGCAGCTTGGCCGGGACAGGGGGAGGCTACACCTTC.

The V gene is TRBV4-2, the J gene TRBJ1-1; D is ambiguous. Trimming took 3 bases from V and 0 from J, leaving 11 bases between them. This CDR3 comprises 15 residues. The germline V gene has CDR1 LGHNA and CDR2 YNFKEQ. CDR3 DNA: TGTGCCAGCAGCCAGTTGGTCGGGGTGAACACTGAAGCTTTCTTT. It codes for CASSQLVGVNTEAFF.

This clone is a singleton in its sample. V usage is TRBV11-2 and J usage is TRBJ1-5, with a tentative D call TRBD1 (5 bases). V dropped 5 bases and J dropped 5 bases, with 13 bases sitting between them. The CDR3 sequence is 14 residues long. Germline CDR1 reads SGHAT; CDR2 reads FQNNGV. The CDR3 spells CASSRRGLHQPQHF. CDR3 nucleotides: TGTGCCAGCAGCCGGCGGGGACTCCATCAGCCCCAGCATTTT.

The chain is built from TRBV18 and TRBJ2-7, with a weak D call TRBD1 (6 bases). The CDR3 covers 17 residues. Germline lookup yields CDR1 KGHSH and CDR2 LQKENI. The V and J ends lost 1 base and 5 bases respectively, with 21 bases between them. CDR3 amino acids: CASSPRVFLQGRDEQYF. The CDR3 DNA reads as TGTGCCAGCTCACCACGGGTTTTCTTACAGGGTCGGGACGAGCAGTACTTC.

This clone was observed a few times. DNA for the CDR3: TGCGCCAGCAGCCAAGCCCGGACAAGGCCTATGAACACTGAAGCTTTCTTT. Encoded protein: CASSQARTRPMNTEAFF. The V call is TRBV4-1, the J call TRBJ1-1; D is possibly TRBD1 (5 bases). Germline CDR1 is MGHRA and CDR2 is YSYEKL. V was shortened by 1 base and J by 0 bases, with 15 bases between the two germline ends. The CDR3 consists of 17 residues.

The V gene is TRBV6-5, the J gene TRBJ1-2; 8 bases line up with TRBD1. Germline values: CDR1 MNHEY, CDR2 SVGAGI. The CDR3 covers 12 residues. V gave up 5 bases and J gave up 8 bases; unmatched junction bases: 4. The CDR3 loop is CASSQGARGYTF. DNA for the CDR3: TGTGCCAGCAGTCAGGGGGCGCGGGGCTACACCTTC.

The chain carries TRBV29-1 and TRBJ2-3; no reliable D call. V shed 3 bases and J shed 0 bases, with 10 bases lying between them. From germline, CDR1 is SQVTM and CDR2 ANQGSEA. This CDR3 is built from 14 residues. The CDR3 protein is CSVELGRSTDTQYF. CDR3 DNA: TGCAGCGTTGAGTTGGGCCGTAGCACAGATACGCAGTATTTT.

This chain uses TRBV28 with TRBJ1-3, with 8 positions matching TRBD1. The CDR3 runs 15 residues. Trimming took 3 bases from V and 3 from J; bases not matched to a gene: 4. Germline CDR1 and CDR2: MDHEN and SYDVKM. CDR3 amino acids: CASSFTRGHGNTIYF. The CDR3 DNA follows: TGTGCCAGCAGTTTTACCAGGGGGCATGGAAACACCATATATTTT.

This chain connects TRBV5-6 to TRBJ2-3; 12 bases map to TRBD2. Germline CDR1 and CDR2: SGHDT and YYEEEE. The CDR3 has 14 residues. V was clipped by 4 bases and J by 5 bases; unmatched bases: 2. CDR3 amino acids: CASSPLAGGDTQYF. DNA for the CDR3: TGTGCCAGCAGCCCACTAGCGGGAGGAGATACGCAGTATTTT.

This clone was detected only once. The chain has TRBV5-6 and TRBJ2-3; 7 bases line up with TRBD1. V dropped 2 bases and J dropped 1; count of bases not matched to a gene: 4. The CDR3 sequence is 15 residues long. CDR1 and CDR2 from the germline V gene are SGHDT and YYEEEE. The CDR3 sequence is CASSFRTGGTDTQYF. The CDR3 DNA sequence: TGTGCCAGCAGCTTTCGGACAGGCGGCACAGATACGCAGTATTTT.

The chain employs TRBV29-1 and TRBJ1-4; no clear D gene. The CDR3 consists of 21 residues. Germline loops: CDR1 SQVTM, CDR2 ANQGSEA. Trimming shortened V by 5 bases and J by 0 bases, and 31 bases separated the two germline ends. For the CDR3, the DNA is TGCAGCGTTCATGACATCGGATATGGGTACGGAAGGCTTGCAACTAATGAAAAACTGTTTTTT. As protein: CSVHDIGYGYGRLATNEKLFF.

The rearrangement uses TRBV7-9 and TRBJ1-1; D unclear. The CDR3 has 11 amino acids. Trimming left V 6 bases short and J 7 bases short, with 9 bases between. Germline lookup yields CDR1 SEHNR and CDR2 FQNEAQ (reference sequence). Written as DNA, the CDR3 is TGTGCCAGCAGGGAGACTGGTGAAGCTTTCTTT. It encodes CASRETGEAFF.

The chain carries TRBV30 and TRBJ2-3, with 12 nucleotides matching TRBD1. The V gene end was trimmed by 2 bases and the J gene end by 3 bases; junction bases not matched to a gene: 12. Germline loops: CDR1 GTSNPN, CDR2 SVGIG (reference sequence). The CDR3 contains 18 residues. CDR3 protein: CAWSRGTGGVGPTDTQYF. The CDR3 DNA sequence: TGTGCCTGGAGTCGCGGGACAGGGGGCGTTGGCCCAACAGATACGCAGTATTTT.